Listed here are 30 T cell receptor beta chains from one sample, sequenced in a study of blood T cell repertoires in COVID-19 (dated by TCRdb to 2020 to 2022). The library was produced with the immunoSEQ multiplex PCR assay. TCRdb limited this immuneACCESS table to in-frame rearrangements with V and J called. A share of clones is missing; checked studies link under half to unresolved V genes, and the rest is unexplained. The sample table shows about 110,000 clones, and over 60% are seen once. The top ten clones comprise 16% of the sample. Source material: peripheral blood. These receptor sequences come from a woman older than 75 with active or convalescent COVID-19.

The chain combines TRBV4-1 with TRBJ2-7; TRBD2 matches 15 bases. There are 15 residues in the CDR3. Per germline, CDR1 MGHRA and CDR2 YSYEKL. Germline trimming cut 5 bases from V and 6 bases from J; bases unmatched to any gene: 5. The CDR3, as DNA: TGCGCCAGCAGCAGAGGGGGACTAGCGGGAGGCGAGCAGTACTTC. Protein product: CASSRGGLAGGEQYF.

The chain recombines TRBV5-6 with TRBJ2-3, with TRBD2 identical over 9 bases. This CDR3 has 15 amino acids. The trim removed 7 bases at V and 4 bases at J, leaving 10 bases unmatched. The germline V gene has CDR1 SGHDT and CDR2 YYEEEE. The CDR3 loop reads CASGGGRGLADTQYF. Here the CDR3 DNA reads TGTGCCAGCGGCGGCGGGAGGGGGCTGGCAGATACGCAGTATTTT.

The J gene is TRBJ1-3, the V gene TRBV3-1 (or the pseudogene TRBV3-2); 7 positions agree with TRBD1. V was clipped by 5 bases and J by 2 bases; unmatched bases: 6. The CDR3 is made up of 15 amino acids. Germline V gene sequence: CDR1 LGHDT, CDR2 YNNKEL (reference sequence). The CDR3 DNA sequence: TGTGCCAGCAGCTCACGGACAGGTGCTGGAAACACCATATATTTT. Translated, it gives CASSSRTGAGNTIYF.

The gene calls are TRBV4-2 and TRBJ1-5, with D tentatively TRBD1 (6 bases). V lost 0 bases, J lost 2 bases, and 11 bases lay in between. The CDR3 extends over 16 amino acids. From germline, CDR1 is LGHNA and CDR2 YNFKEQ. For the CDR3, the DNA is TGTGCCAGCAGCCAAGATCTGTACAGGGGCAATCAGCCCCAGCATTTT. It codes for CASSQDLYRGNQPQHF.

The chain uses TRBV4-3 and TRBJ2-1, with a possible D match to TRBD2 (5 bases). V gave up 1 base and J gave up 2 bases, with 9 bases separating them. Germline V gene sequence: CDR1 LGHNA, CDR2 YSLEER. There are 15 residues in the CDR3. The CDR3 loop is CASSQVSGTYNEQFF. CDR3 nucleotide sequence: TGCGCCAGCAGCCAAGTCAGCGGAACCTACAATGAGCAGTTCTTC.

The V and J genes are TRBV6-5 and TRBJ2-5, with a tentative D call TRBD1 (5 bases). Deletions cut 6 bases from V and 0 bases from J, with 11 bases between. This CDR3 spans 14 amino acids. In germline, CDR1 is MNHEY, CDR2 SVGAGI. The CDR3 sequence is CASRPRQYQETQYF. CDR3 bases: TGTGCCAGCAGGCCACGACAGTACCAAGAGACCCAGTACTTC.

This chain links TRBV4-1 with TRBJ1-4, with D uncertain. The CDR3 sequence is 19 residues long. V was cut by 2 bases and J by 8 bases, with 27 bases left in between. CDR1 is MGHRA and CDR2 is YSYEKL in the germline V gene. CDR3 residues: CASSQFSLKAPYQREKLFF. The CDR3 DNA sequence: TGCGCCAGCAGCCAATTTTCGCTAAAGGCTCCCTACCAGCGGGAAAAACTGTTTTTT.

The chain couples TRBV3-1 (or the pseudogene TRBV3-2) to TRBJ2-4; 7 nucleotides align to TRBD2. Germline V lookup: CDR1 LGHDT, CDR2 YNNKEL (reference sequence). The CDR3 is 19 amino acids. V trimming: 3 bases; J trimming: 0 bases; junction bases outside the gene matches: 14. In nucleotides, the CDR3 is TGTGCCAGCAGCCAGGAACGCTTCTCTAGCGGCCTAGCCAAAAACATTCAGTACTTC. Its protein is CASSQERFSSGLAKNIQYF.

The rearrangement joins TRBV2 to TRBJ1-5; D unresolved. The V end lost 2 bases, the J end lost 0 bases, and 8 bases lay between the germline ends. Germline V CDR1 and CDR2: SNHLY, FYNNEI. This CDR3 has 15 amino acids. This CDR3 is CASSEKRYSNQPQHF. CDR3 nucleotide sequence: TGTGCCAGCAGTGAAAAGAGGTATAGCAATCAGCCCCAGCATTTT.

CDR3 amino acids: CASSRGGQGTYEQYF. CDR3 bases: TGCGCCAGCAGCCGGGGGGGACAGGGGACCTACGAGCAGTACTTC. This rearrangement joins TRBV5-1 to TRBJ2-7; 10 bases map to TRBD1. J gave up 2 bases and V 4 bases, and 6 bases lay outside the gene matches. Germline V gene lookup returns CDR1 SGHRS and CDR2 YFSETQ. The CDR3 spans 15 residues.

CDR3 sequence: CASSQDIYLSGRPGELFF. CDR3 coding DNA: TGCGCCAGCAGCCAAGATATTTATCTGAGCGGGAGGCCCGGGGAGCTGTTTTTT. V gene TRBV4-3 combines with J gene TRBJ2-2; TRBD2 matches 9 bases. V gave up 0 bases and J gave up 6 bases; unmatched junction bases: 11. Germline V gene sequence: CDR1 LGHNA, CDR2 YSLEER. This CDR3 contains 18 residues.

The V and J genes are TRBV7-2 and TRBJ2-3; D gene ambiguous. Trimming cost V 3 bases and J 0 bases, with 10 bases left between them. Germline CDR1 is SGHTA and CDR2 is FQGNSA. The CDR3 has 15 amino acids. This CDR3 is CASSFRSVSTDTQYF. In nucleotides, the CDR3 is TGTGCCAGCAGCTTTAGGAGCGTAAGCACAGATACGCAGTATTTT.

The J gene is TRBJ2-1, the V gene TRBV5-4; 11 bases match TRBD2. The trim removed 0 bases at V and 8 bases at J, leaving 10 bases unmatched. This CDR3 has 17 residues. CDR1 SGHNT and CDR2 YYREEE come from the germline V gene (reference sequence). CDR3 protein: CASSLGTSGSLSDEQFF. The CDR3 DNA follows: TGTGCCAGCAGCTTGGGGACTAGCGGGTCCCTTAGTGATGAGCAGTTCTTC.

The chain recombines TRBV11-3 with TRBJ2-3; TRBD2 aligns across 8 bases. The CDR3 contains 14 residues. J gave up 0 bases and V 6 bases, and 2 bases lay outside the gene matches. The germline CDR1 and CDR2 sequences are SGHNT and YENEEA. CDR3 region: CASSSGTSTDTQYF. CDR3 nucleotide sequence: TGTGCCAGCAGTAGCGGGACGAGCACAGATACGCAGTATTTT.

The chain combines TRBV30 with TRBJ2-1; 10 bases match TRBD2. V shed 0 bases, J shed 4 bases, and the junction held 9 bases outside the gene matches. The germline V gene has CDR1 GTSNPN and CDR2 SVGIG (reference sequence). The CDR3 extends over 17 amino acids. In DNA form, the CDR3 reads TGTGCCTGGAGTGTTGTGAGGACTAGCGGTTATTACAATGAGCAGTTCTTC. As protein: CAWSVVRTSGYYNEQFF.

This clone was seen more than once but under ten times. The chain combines TRBV5-1 with TRBJ2-1, with 10 bases identical to TRBD1. CDR3 size: 15 residues. Germline loops: CDR1 SGHRS, CDR2 YFSETQ. The junction had 3 bases not matched to a gene; V was cut back by 4 bases and J by 2 bases. CDR3 protein: CASSGQGVPYNEQFF. For the CDR3, the DNA is TGCGCCAGCAGCGGACAGGGGGTTCCCTACAATGAGCAGTTCTTC. The whole variable domain, filled in from reference TRBV5-1 and TRBJ2-1, reads KAGVTQTPRYLIKTRGQQVTLSCSPISGHRSVSWYQQTPGQGLQFLFEYFSETQRNKGNFPGRFSGRQFSNSRSEMNVSTLELGDSALYLCASSGQGVPYNEQFFGPGTRLTVL.

In its sample, this clone was seen a few times. This chain joins TRBV11-3 and TRBJ1-1; possibly TRBD1 for D (5 bases). Between the trimmed V and J ends, which lost 8 bases and 1 base, there was a span of 11 bases. The CDR3 spans 13 residues. The germline V gene encodes CDR1 SGHNT and CDR2 YENEEA. The CDR3 reads CASSDTGNTEAFF. CDR3 DNA sequence: TGTGCCAGCTCGGACACAGGGAACACTGAAGCTTTCTTT.

The chain uses TRBV28 and TRBJ2-7; perhaps TRBD2 as D (5 bases). Trimming shortened V by 6 bases and J by 3 bases, and 15 bases separated the two germline ends. CDR3 length equals 14 residues. CDR1 MDHEN and CDR2 SYDVKM come from the germline V gene. CDR3 region: CASSGYERRYEQYF. In DNA form, the CDR3 reads TGTGCCAGCAGCGGATATGAGCGGCGCTACGAGCAGTACTTC.

The gene calls are TRBV7-6 and TRBJ2-1; TRBD2 is a possible D gene (6 bases). Per germline, CDR1 SGHVS and CDR2 FNYEAQ. This CDR3 is built from 17 residues. V was cut by 5 bases and J by 2 bases, with 19 bases left in between. This CDR3 reads CASSANPLAGPYNEQFF. CDR3 coding DNA: TGTGCCAGCAGCGCCAACCCACTCGCGGGGCCCTACAATGAGCAGTTCTTC. The whole variable domain, filled in from reference TRBV7-6 and TRBJ2-1, reads GAGVSQSPRYKVTKRGQDVALRCDPISGHVSLYWYRQALGQGPEFLTYFNYEAQQDKSGLPNDRFSAERPEGSISTLTIQRTEQRDSAMYRCASSANPLAGPYNEQFFGPGTRLTVL.

V and J are TRBV5-4 and TRBJ2-5, with 13 nucleotides matching TRBD2. J lost 0 bases, V lost 2 bases, and 1 base had no gene match. This CDR3 is 16 amino acids long. Germline V gives CDR1 SGHNT, CDR2 YYREEE (reference sequence). The CDR3 DNA is TGTGCCAGCAGCTTACTAGCGGGGGGGTACCAAGAGACCCAGTACTTC. Translated: CASSLLAGGYQETQYF.

This sequence joins TRBV5-6 and TRBJ1-4, with TRBD1 identical over 9 bases. V was clipped by 0 bases and J by 8 bases; unmatched bases: 5. This CDR3 has 15 residues. CDR1 and CDR2 (germline): SGHDT, YYEEEE. CDR3: CASSLAGTGTEKLFF. In nucleotides, the CDR3 is TGTGCCAGCAGCTTGGCGGGGACAGGGACCGAAAAACTGTTTTTT.

This clone appeared a few times. The V and J genes are TRBV7-9 and TRBJ1-1, with 10 bases aligning to TRBD1. CDR3 size: 14 residues. The trim removed 7 bases at V and 7 bases at J, leaving 9 bases unmatched. Germline CDR1 SEHNR, CDR2 FQNEAQ (reference sequence). The CDR3 region has the DNA TGTGCCAGCACCCCGAGACAGGGGGCACTTGAAGCTTTCTTT. Its protein product is CASTPRQGALEAFF.

J is TRBJ2-2 and V is TRBV11-3; tentative D call: TRBD1 (5 bases). In germline, CDR1 is SGHNT, CDR2 YENEEA. CDR3 length: 15 amino acids. Trimming removed 2 bases at V and 8 bases at J, with 15 bases between. CDR3 nucleotides: TGTGCCAGCAGCTTAAGAAGCGACAGTACTGGGGAGCTGTTTTTT. It specifies CASSLRSDSTGELFF.

The chain uses TRBV5-4 and TRBJ2-3; the D is unclear. Per the germline V gene, CDR1 is SGHNT and CDR2 is YYREEE (reference sequence). This CDR3 is 11 amino acids long. Trimming shortened V by 7 bases and J by 7 bases, and 10 bases separated the two germline ends. This CDR3 is CASHIVNTQYF. Here the CDR3 DNA reads TGTGCCAGCCACATCGTTAATACGCAGTATTTT.

The chain combines TRBV4-1 with TRBJ2-1, with D hard to call. This CDR3 has 14 amino acids. V was trimmed by 4 bases and J by 2 bases, leaving 9 bases between them. CDR1 and CDR2 from the germline V gene are MGHRA and YSYEKL. The CDR3 sequence: CASSPVFTYNEQFF. The CDR3 DNA is TGCGCCAGCAGCCCCGTGTTTACCTACAATGAGCAGTTCTTC.

The chain couples TRBV4-3 to TRBJ2-7; D gene unclear. Per the germline V gene, CDR1 is LGHNA and CDR2 is YSLEER. This CDR3 region has 14 residues. Trimming shortened V by 1 base and J by 0 bases, and 7 bases separated the two germline ends. In DNA form, the CDR3 reads TGCGCCAGCAGCCAAGGAGTACCCTCCTACGAGCAGTACTTC. Translating gives CASSQGVPSYEQYF.

The chain recombines TRBV5-1 with TRBJ2-2; 11 bases align to TRBD2. CDR3 length: 17 residues. V lost 0 bases, J lost 7 bases, and 8 bases stayed unmatched. Germline lookup yields CDR1 SGHRS and CDR2 YFSETQ. The CDR3 DNA is TGCGCCAGCAGCTTGGACGGGACTAGCGGTGGAGTCGGGGAGCTGTTTTTT. Encoded protein: CASSLDGTSGGVGELFF.

This clone is a singleton in its sample. The chain has TRBV5-4 and TRBJ2-5; 10 positions agree with TRBD2. Losses at the gene ends were 1 base for V and 1 base for J; bases not matched to a gene: 4. This CDR3 has 16 amino acids. Looked up from germline, CDR1 is SGHNT and CDR2 is YYREEE (reference sequence). The CDR3 sequence: CASSLWTSGAQETQYF. The DNA of the CDR3 is TGTGCCAGCAGCTTGTGGACTAGCGGAGCCCAAGAGACCCAGTACTTC.

V usage is TRBV28 and J usage is TRBJ2-1; D remains ambiguous. This CDR3 is 16 amino acids long. Trimming shortened V by 6 bases and J by 4 bases, and 19 bases separated the two germline ends. Germline CDR1 is MDHEN and CDR2 is SYDVKM. CDR3 in amino acids: CASSSPAGVRYNEQFF. The CDR3, as DNA: TGTGCCAGCAGCTCCCCGGCAGGCGTACGATACAATGAGCAGTTCTTC.

The V and J genes are TRBV30 and TRBJ2-5; 12 bases are shared with TRBD2. The CDR3 runs to 14 residues. Germline V lookup: CDR1 GTSNPN, CDR2 SVGIG (reference sequence). V lost 3 bases, J lost 5 bases, and 4 bases stayed unmatched. CDR3 amino acids: CAWSGGTSGETQYF. CDR3 nucleotide sequence: TGTGCCTGGAGCGGAGGGACTAGCGGGGAGACCCAGTACTTC.